Below, 28 T cell receptor beta chains from the same sample are listed, as sequenced in a study of T cells in Graves' hyperthyroidism and ophthalmopathy (dated by TCRdb to the late 2010s). Library generation was performed with multiplex PCR. The run used an Illumina HiSeq 2000. TCR beta CDR3 regions were amplified from RNA transcripts. The TCR CDR3 was subjected to a first round of RT-PCR using the HTBI primer set and the Qiagen OneStep RT-PCR kit. The public reads were run again by TCRdb, first through fastp at Q25 and then through MiXCR, and only productive beta chains were kept. Rows with one shared CDR3 protein collapse into an entry with the most common genes and DNA. Counted in this sample were 500,000 to 600,000 distinct CDR3 sequences; 46% of them appeared once. Clones ranked in the top ten supply 44% of the sample. The sample comprised peripheral blood or thyroid tissue (not recorded which). These receptors originate from an adult woman with Graves' disease, either hyperthyroidism or ophthalmopathy (not recorded which).

On this clonotype itself: A clone one base away is much larger, so this may be a read error. The chain carries TRBV6-1 and TRBJ1-1; a possible D gene is TRBD1 (6 bases). This CDR3 region has 17 residues. Per the germline V gene, CDR1 is MNHNS and CDR2 is SASEGT. CDR3 amino acids: CAISEAGPGHPNTEAFF. As DNA, the CDR3 is TGTGCCATCAGTGAAGCGGGACCGGGACATCCGAACACTGAAGCTTTCTTT.

This clonotype was detected only a few times. The V and J genes are TRBV11-2 and TRBJ2-5, with 9 bases fitting TRBD1. CDR1 SGHAT and CDR2 FQNNGV come from the germline V gene. The ends lost 8 bases at V and 4 bases at J; junction bases unmatched: 8. This CDR3 is 14 amino acids long. The CDR3, as DNA: TGTGCCAGCCAGGGACAGGGAGGAACAGAGACCCAGTACTTC. The encoded protein is CASQGQGGTETQYF.

The gene calls are TRBV7-6 and TRBJ2-2; either TRBD1 or TRBD2 may supply D (5 bases each). CDR1 and CDR2 from the germline V gene are SGHVS and FNYEAQ. The CDR3 extends over 15 amino acids. The V end was cut by 7 bases, the J end by 4 bases, with 16 bases between. Written as DNA, the CDR3 is TGTGCCAGCACCCCGACGGGACGTACCACCGGGGAGCTGTTTTTT. This translates into CASTPTGRTTGELFF.

The V gene is TRBV12-3 or TRBV12-4, the J gene TRBJ2-7; maybe TRBD2 (5 bases). The V end was cut by 5 bases, the J end by 2 bases, with 10 bases between. This CDR3 contains 13 residues. The CDR3 here is CASSPIGTYEQYF. The CDR3 DNA reads TGTGCCAGCAGTCCGATCGGGACCTACGAGCAGTACTTC.

This clonotype was observed a few times. J is TRBJ1-6 and V is TRBV7-2; no clear D gene. Germline V lookup: CDR1 SGHTA, CDR2 FQGNSA. This CDR3 has 13 residues. Trimming took 5 bases from V and 11 from J, leaving 13 bases between them. This chain's CDR3 is CASSRALQPPLHF. The CDR3 DNA sequence: TGTGCCAGCAGCCGTGCCCTTCAACCACCCCTCCACTTT.

This chain connects TRBV7-2 to TRBJ2-6; D is perhaps TRBD1 (7 bases). The CDR3 loop spans 14 amino acids. Germline V gene data show CDR1 as SGHTA and CDR2 as FQGNSA. V was cut by 3 bases and J by 11 bases, with 14 bases left in between. CDR3 nucleotide sequence: TGTGCCAGCAGCTTGGTCGGAGGGGGCGACGTCCTGACTTTC. Translation: CASSLVGGGDVLTF.

There are many counts of this clonotype. The chain carries TRBV7-9 and TRBJ1-4, with TRBD1 identical over 9 bases. After removal of 6 bases from V and 2 bases from J, the junction contained 10 bases not matched to a gene. The CDR3 is 17 amino acids. CDR1 is SEHNR and CDR2 is FQNEAQ in the germline V gene (reference sequence). The CDR3 sequence: CASRSIPGQGTNEKLFF. The CDR3 nucleotides are TGTGCCAGCAGATCAATTCCGGGACAGGGCACTAATGAAAAACTGTTTTTT.

At least ten counts were recorded for this clonotype. CDR3 loop: CASSARLARQETQYF. DNA of the CDR3: TGTGCCAGCAGTGCTCGGCTAGCGAGGCAAGAGACCCAGTACTTC. V usage is TRBV2 and J usage is TRBJ2-5; D is possibly TRBD2 (6 bases). Trimming stripped 4 bases from V and 2 bases from J, with 14 bases between. This CDR3 comprises 15 residues. From germline, CDR1 is SNHLY and CDR2 FYNNEI.

This sequence joins TRBV20-1 and TRBJ1-1, with D hard to call. Germline CDR1 reads DFQATT; CDR2 reads SNEGSKA (reference sequence). V was pared by 1 base and J by 9 bases, with 6 bases between. This CDR3 is 10 amino acids long. CDR3 in amino acids: CSARGNKAFF. In nucleotides, the CDR3 is TGCAGTGCTAGAGGGAACAAAGCTTTCTTT.

At least ten counts were recorded for this clonotype. The gene calls are TRBV20-1 and TRBJ2-2; D is possibly TRBD1 (6 bases). Germline V gene data show CDR1 as DFQATT and CDR2 as SNEGSKA (reference sequence). V lost 6 bases and J 0 bases, leaving 14 bases between the germline ends. The CDR3 runs to 15 residues. CDR3: CSATETGPNTGELFF. The CDR3 bases are TGCAGTGCAACTGAGACAGGTCCGAACACCGGGGAGCTGTTTTTT.

This chain joins TRBV15 and TRBJ1-5; D might be TRBD1 (5 bases). Deletions cut 1 base from V and 7 bases from J, with 11 bases between. The CDR3 length is 14 residues. CDR1 and CDR2 from the germline V gene are LNHNV and YYDKDF (reference sequence). In DNA form, the CDR3 reads TGTGCCACCAGCAGAGCCAGGGCGGAGCAGCCCCAGCATTTT. Its protein is CATSRARAEQPQHF.

This clonotype came up once. V is TRBV29-1 and J is TRBJ2-5; 10 bases line up with TRBD1. The germline CDR1 and CDR2 sequences are SQVTM and ANQGSEA. This CDR3 comprises 15 residues. Trimming removed 6 bases from V and 5 bases from J; junction bases left unmatched: 12. The DNA of the CDR3 is TGCAGCGTGGCTGACCTGACAGGGGGCATGGAGACCCAGTACTTC. It encodes CSVADLTGGMETQYF.

On this clonotype: A much larger clone differs from this one at a single base, so this may be a read error. The J gene is TRBJ2-7, the V gene TRBV20-1; 10 bases fit TRBD2. CDR3 length: 13 residues. The trim removed 6 bases at V and 1 base at J, leaving 3 bases unmatched. Germline V gives CDR1 DFQATT, CDR2 SNEGSKA (reference sequence). The CDR3 DNA reads TGCAGTGCGCAGACTAGCGGGTCCTACGAGCAGTACTTC. Protein sequence: CSAQTSGSYEQYF.

The J gene is TRBJ1-1, the V gene TRBV10-2; TRBD1 aligns across 7 bases. The junction had 8 bases not matched to a gene; V was cut back by 10 bases and J by 6 bases. This CDR3 has 12 residues. Germline V CDR1 and CDR2: WSHSY, SAAADI. CDR3 loop: CATQTGLAEAFF. CDR3 DNA sequence: TGCGCCACCCAGACAGGGTTGGCTGAAGCTTTCTTT.

This clonotype was observed at least ten times. V usage is TRBV20-1 and J usage is TRBJ1-2; the D is unclear. This CDR3 contains 12 residues. CDR1 is DFQATT and CDR2 is SNEGSKA in the germline V gene (reference sequence). The germline V and J ends were trimmed by 3 bases and 4 bases, with 9 bases remaining between them. The CDR3 here is CSARSAVYGYTF. The CDR3, as DNA: TGCAGTGCTAGGTCCGCAGTCTATGGCTACACCTTC.

The chain recombines TRBV30 with TRBJ2-5; unclear D gene. This CDR3 has 13 amino acids. Deletions cut 0 bases from V and 6 bases from J, with 11 bases between. Germline V lookup: CDR1 GTSNPN, CDR2 SVGIG (reference sequence). The CDR3 region is CAWSVWARKTQYF. CDR3 nucleotide sequence: TGTGCCTGGAGTGTATGGGCTCGAAAGACCCAGTACTTC.

This clonotype has a count of ten or more. V gene TRBV14 combines with J gene TRBJ1-2, with D perhaps matching TRBD1 (5 bases). Germline CDR1 reads SGHDN; CDR2 reads FVKESK. This CDR3 is 14 amino acids long. Trimming removed 5 bases at V and 3 bases at J, with 13 bases between. The CDR3 spells CASSARGGDYGYTF. CDR3 coding DNA: TGTGCCAGCAGCGCCCGGGGGGGTGACTATGGCTACACCTTC.

The sample holds many counts of this clonotype. This chain uses TRBV2 with TRBJ1-5, with D possibly matching TRBD1 (6 bases). V lost 0 bases and J lost 7, with 10 bases in between. The length of the CDR3 is 14 residues. CDR1 is SNHLY, CDR2 FYNNEI, per germline. This CDR3 reads CASSEAGGPQPQHF. CDR3 DNA: TGTGCCAGCAGTGAAGCAGGGGGGCCCCAGCCCCAGCATTTT.

This chain joins TRBV19 and TRBJ2-7; D gene ambiguous. V was cut by 3 bases and J by 6 bases, with 12 bases left in between. Germline V gives CDR1 LNHDA, CDR2 SQIVND (reference sequence). The CDR3 runs 13 residues. The CDR3 coding sequence is TGTGCCAGTAGTATCAAGTGGCAGTCCGAGCAGTACTTC. It translates to CASSIKWQSEQYF.

The rearrangement joins TRBV2 to TRBJ2-2; 7 bases are shared with TRBD1. The CDR3 is 16 amino acids. V shed 5 bases, J shed 10 bases, and the junction held 16 bases outside the gene matches. Germline CDR1 SNHLY, CDR2 FYNNEI. This chain's CDR3 is CASSTDRIDPAEELFF. DNA of the CDR3: TGTGCCAGCAGTACGGACAGGATAGACCCGGCGGAGGAGCTGTTTTTT.

This CDR3 is CSVANTGGRNYGYTF. The DNA of the CDR3 is TGCAGCGTTGCCAACACCGGGGGCAGGAACTATGGCTACACCTTC. The V call is TRBV29-1, the J call TRBJ1-2, with D perhaps TRBD1 (6 bases). Deletions cut 4 bases from V and 2 bases from J, with 17 bases between. Per germline, CDR1 SQVTM and CDR2 ANQGSEA. The CDR3 extends over 15 amino acids. The full variable domain, completed using reference TRBV29-1 and TRBJ1-2, is SAVISQKPSRDICQRGTSLTIQCQVDSQVTMMFWYRQQPGQSLTLIATANQGSEATYESGFVIDKFPISRPNLTFSTLTVSNMSPEDSSIYLCSVANTGGRNYGYTFGSGTRLTVV.

J is TRBJ2-3 and V is TRBV7-8; D not resolved. The germline V gene has CDR1 SGHVS and CDR2 FQNEAQ. Deletions cut 6 bases from V and 4 bases from J, with 11 bases between. This CDR3 is built from 13 residues. The CDR3 here is CASRPRVADTQYF. The CDR3 region has the DNA TGTGCCAGCAGACCCCGTGTCGCAGATACGCAGTATTTT.

The sample holds a few counts of this clonotype. The J gene is TRBJ2-5, the V gene TRBV24-1; 15 positions agree with TRBD2. V gave up 4 bases and J gave up 4 bases; unmatched junction bases: 3. The CDR3 has 16 residues. From germline, CDR1 is KGHDR and CDR2 SFDVKD. CDR3 sequence reads: CATSDRGLAGGETQYF. CDR3 bases: TGTGCCACCAGTGACAGGGGACTAGCGGGAGGAGAGACCCAGTACTTC.

The J gene is TRBJ2-7, the V gene TRBV29-1; TRBD2 agrees at 7 bases. Germline lookup yields CDR1 SQVTM and CDR2 ANQGSEA. V was clipped by 7 bases and J by 3 bases; unmatched bases: 3. The CDR3 totals 11 residues. This chain's CDR3 is CSGGTNYEQYF. CDR3 sequence (DNA): TGCAGCGGCGGGACTAACTACGAGCAGTACTTC.

The V and J genes are TRBV15 and TRBJ1-5, with unresolved D. CDR1 LNHNV and CDR2 YYDKDF come from the germline V gene (reference sequence). Trimming took 3 bases from V and 2 from J, leaving 8 bases between them. The CDR3 runs 14 residues. The CDR3 region is CATSSIGGNQPQHF. DNA for the CDR3: TGTGCCACCAGCAGCATAGGAGGCAATCAGCCCCAGCATTTT.

Ten or more counts support this clonotype. The chain has TRBV4-1 and TRBJ1-2; TRBD1 is a possible D gene (6 bases). CDR1 and CDR2 (germline): MGHRA, YSYEKL. The CDR3 totals 16 residues. With 0 bases removed from V and 8 bases from J, the gap between germline ends came to 19 bases. CDR3 residues: CASSQDQVGRGGGYTF. The CDR3, as DNA: TGCGCCAGCAGCCAAGATCAGGTGGGCAGGGGTGGAGGCTACACCTTC.

This clonotype appeared many times. V is TRBV9 and J is TRBJ1-4; D unresolved. V lost 0 bases and J lost 0, with 6 bases in between. The CDR3 totals 15 residues. CDR1 SGDLS and CDR2 YYNGEE come from the germline V gene. The CDR3 here is CASSVASSTNEKLFF. CDR3 DNA: TGTGCCAGCAGCGTAGCTTCCTCAACTAATGAAAAACTGTTTTTT.

The chain combines TRBV7-8 with TRBJ1-1, with D possibly TRBD1 on 6 matching bases. V was pared by 6 bases and J by 4 bases, with 18 bases between. Germline CDR1 and CDR2: SGHVS and FQNEAQ. The CDR3 sequence is 15 residues long. The CDR3 DNA reads as TGTGCCAGCAGTACATCGGGGGGGCTGGCCACTGAAGCTTTCTTT. It translates to CASSTSGGLATEAFF.